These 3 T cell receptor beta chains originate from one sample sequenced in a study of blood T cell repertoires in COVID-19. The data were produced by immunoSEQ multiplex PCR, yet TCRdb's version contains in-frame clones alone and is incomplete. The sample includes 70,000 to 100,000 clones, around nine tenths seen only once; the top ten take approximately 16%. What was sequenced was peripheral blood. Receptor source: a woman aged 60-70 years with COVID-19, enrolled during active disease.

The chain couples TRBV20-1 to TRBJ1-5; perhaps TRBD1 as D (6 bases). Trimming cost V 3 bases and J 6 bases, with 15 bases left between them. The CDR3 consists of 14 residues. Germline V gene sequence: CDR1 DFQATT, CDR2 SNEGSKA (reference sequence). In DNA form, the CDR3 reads TGCAGTGCTAGTTTGGGGGCGGGTGGTCAGCCCCAGCATTTT. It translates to CSASLGAGGQPQHF.

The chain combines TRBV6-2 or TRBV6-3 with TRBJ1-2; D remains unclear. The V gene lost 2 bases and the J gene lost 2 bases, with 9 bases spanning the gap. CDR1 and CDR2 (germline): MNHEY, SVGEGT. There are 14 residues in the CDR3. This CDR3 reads CASSYRVSNYGYTF. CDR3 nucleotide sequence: TGTGCCAGCAGTTACCGCGTTTCGAACTATGGCTACACCTTC.

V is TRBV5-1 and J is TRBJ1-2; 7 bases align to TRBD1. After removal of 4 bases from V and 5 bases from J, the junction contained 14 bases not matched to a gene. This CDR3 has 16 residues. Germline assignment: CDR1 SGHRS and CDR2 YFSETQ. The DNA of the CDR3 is TGCGCCAGCAGCCCGGGGACAGCCATTCCGGGGTATGGCTACACCTTC. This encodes CASSPGTAIPGYGYTF.